This T cell receptor (beta chain) was captured by sequencing in a study of shared clonotypes between healthy human individuals. A few counts support this clone. Its antigen is not identified. Study findings and constraints: Collection of samples was limited to blood; tissue repertoires likely differ.

Each CD8 memory set brought CD45RO+ cells together with CCR7-negative CD45RA+ TemRA cells. Profiled with immunoSEQ multiplex PCR; TCRdb holds only in-frame clones, not every one. The data show roughly 660,000 clones, less than 95% seen once. Specimen: memory CD8+ T cells from PBMCs. The sample's subset: CD45RO+ cells pooled with CCR7-negative TemRA cells. The source of this sequence is a man aged 18 to 35 in good health. Some clones in this sample may be carry-over from other donors' samples.

The CDR3 region has the DNA TGTGCCAGTAGTACGGACAGGGGGTATGGTCAGCCCCAGCATTTT. Encoded protein: CASSTDRGYGQPQHF. J is TRBJ1-5 and V is TRBV19, with TRBD1 identical over 10 bases. The CDR3 has 15 amino acids. Germline V gene lookup returns CDR1 LNHDA and CDR2 SQIVND (reference sequence). The V gene end was trimmed by 4 bases and the J gene end by 6 bases; junction bases not matched to a gene: 6.